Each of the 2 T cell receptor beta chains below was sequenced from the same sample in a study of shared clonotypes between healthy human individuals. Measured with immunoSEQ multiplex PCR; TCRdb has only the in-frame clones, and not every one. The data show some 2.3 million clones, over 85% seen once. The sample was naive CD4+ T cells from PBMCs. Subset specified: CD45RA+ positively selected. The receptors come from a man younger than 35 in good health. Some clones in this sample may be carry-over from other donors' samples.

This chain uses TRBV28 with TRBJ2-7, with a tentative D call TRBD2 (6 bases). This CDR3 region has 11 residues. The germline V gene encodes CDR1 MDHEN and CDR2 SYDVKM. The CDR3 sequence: CAGGTTYEQYF. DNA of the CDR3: TGTGCTGGAGGGACCACCTACGAGCAGTACTTC.

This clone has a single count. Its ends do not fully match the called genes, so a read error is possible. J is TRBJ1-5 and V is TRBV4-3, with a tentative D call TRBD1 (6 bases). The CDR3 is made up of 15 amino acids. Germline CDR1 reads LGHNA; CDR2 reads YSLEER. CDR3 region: CASGQDQGSGQPQHF. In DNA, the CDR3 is TGCGCCAGCGGCCAAGATCAGGGGTCCGGCCAGCCCCAGCATTTT.